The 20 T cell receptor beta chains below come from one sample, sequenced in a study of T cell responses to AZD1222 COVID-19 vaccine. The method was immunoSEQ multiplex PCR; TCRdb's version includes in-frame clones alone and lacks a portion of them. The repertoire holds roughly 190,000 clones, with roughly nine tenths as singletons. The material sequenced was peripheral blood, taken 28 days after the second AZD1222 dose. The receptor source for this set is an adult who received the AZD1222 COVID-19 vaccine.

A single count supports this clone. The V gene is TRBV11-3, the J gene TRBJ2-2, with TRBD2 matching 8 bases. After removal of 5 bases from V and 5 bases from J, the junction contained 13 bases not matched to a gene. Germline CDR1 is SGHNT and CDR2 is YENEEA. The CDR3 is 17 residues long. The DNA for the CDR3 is TGTGCCAGCAGCGGGGCTTGGGGTAGCGGGAAGACCGGGGAGCTGTTTTTT. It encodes CASSGAWGSGKTGELFF.

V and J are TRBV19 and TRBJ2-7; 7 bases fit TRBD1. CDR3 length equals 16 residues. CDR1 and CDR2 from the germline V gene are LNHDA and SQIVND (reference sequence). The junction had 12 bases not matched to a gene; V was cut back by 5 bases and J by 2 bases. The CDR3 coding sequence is TGTGCCAGTAGTCCAGGGGGTAAGCGTGCCCCCTACGAGCAGTACTTC. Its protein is CASSPGGKRAPYEQYF.

The CDR3 bases are TGTGCCAGCAGCGTAGGTAGGGACAAAGCTAACTATGGCTACACCTTC. Amino acids: CASSVGRDKANYGYTF. The chain links TRBV9 to TRBJ1-2, with D tentatively TRBD1 (6 bases). Germline V gene data show CDR1 as SGDLS and CDR2 as YYNGEE. The CDR3 is made up of 16 amino acids. Deletions cut 0 bases from V and 0 bases from J, with 12 bases between. The full variable domain, completed using reference TRBV9 and TRBJ1-2, is DSGVTQTPKHLITATGQRVTLRCSPRSGDLSVYWYQQSLDQGLQFLIQYYNGEERAKGNILERFSAQQFPDLHSELNLSSLELGDSALYFCASSVGRDKANYGYTFGSGTRLTVV.

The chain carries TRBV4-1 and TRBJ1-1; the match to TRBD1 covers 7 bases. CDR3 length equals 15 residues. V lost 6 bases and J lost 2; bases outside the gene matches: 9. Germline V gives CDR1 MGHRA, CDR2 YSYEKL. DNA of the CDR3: TGCGCCAGCAGTCCTAGGGACAGCCGAAACACTGAAGCTTTCTTT. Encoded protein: CASSPRDSRNTEAFF.

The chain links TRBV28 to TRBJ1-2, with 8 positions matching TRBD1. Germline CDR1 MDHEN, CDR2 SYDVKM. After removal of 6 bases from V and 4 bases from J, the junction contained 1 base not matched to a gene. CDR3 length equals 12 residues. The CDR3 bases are TGTGCCAGCAGCAGGGGGCTCTATGGCTACACCTTC. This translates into CASSRGLYGYTF.

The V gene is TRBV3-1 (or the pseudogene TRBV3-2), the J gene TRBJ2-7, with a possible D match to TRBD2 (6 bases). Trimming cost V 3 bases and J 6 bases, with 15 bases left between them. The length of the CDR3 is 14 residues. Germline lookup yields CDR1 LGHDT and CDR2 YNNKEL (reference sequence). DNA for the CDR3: TGTGCCAGCAGCCAGCCGGGACTCTCAAGCGAGCAGTACTTC. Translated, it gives CASSQPGLSSEQYF.

Here the CDR3 reads CASSWRTEVNTEAFF. In nucleotides, the CDR3 is TGTGCCAGCTCCTGGCGAACTGAAGTGAACACTGAAGCTTTCTTT. The J gene is TRBJ1-1, the V gene TRBV7-2; D unresolved. Trimming left V 8 bases short and J 0 bases short, with 16 bases between. The germline V gene has CDR1 SGHTA and CDR2 FQGNSA. This CDR3 comprises 15 residues.

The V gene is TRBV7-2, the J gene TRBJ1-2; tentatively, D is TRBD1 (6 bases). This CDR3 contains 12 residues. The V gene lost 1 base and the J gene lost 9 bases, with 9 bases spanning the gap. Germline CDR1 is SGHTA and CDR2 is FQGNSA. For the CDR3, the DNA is TGTGCCAGCAGCTTAGGGACAGTCAGCTACACCTTC. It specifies CASSLGTVSYTF.

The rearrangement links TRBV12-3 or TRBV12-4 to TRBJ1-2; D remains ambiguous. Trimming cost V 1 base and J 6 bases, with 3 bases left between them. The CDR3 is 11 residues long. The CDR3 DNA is TGTGCCAGCAGTTTAGAGGATGGCTACACCTTC. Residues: CASSLEDGYTF.

CDR3 sequence: CASRSGQAMNTEAFF. CDR3 bases: TGTGCCAGCAGAAGCGGACAGGCTATGAACACTGAAGCTTTCTTT. J is TRBJ1-1 and V is TRBV27; 7 bases align to TRBD1. The germline gives CDR1 MNHEY, CDR2 SMNVEV (reference sequence). V shed 6 bases, J shed 0 bases, and the junction held 7 bases outside the gene matches. This CDR3 spans 15 amino acids.

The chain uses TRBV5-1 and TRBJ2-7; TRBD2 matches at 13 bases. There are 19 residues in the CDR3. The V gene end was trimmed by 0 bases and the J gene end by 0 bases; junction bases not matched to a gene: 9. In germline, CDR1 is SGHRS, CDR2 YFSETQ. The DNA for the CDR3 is TGCGCCAGCAGCTTGGGAACTAGCGGGAGGGCCGCGGGCTCCTACGAGCAGTACTTC. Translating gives CASSLGTSGRAAGSYEQYF. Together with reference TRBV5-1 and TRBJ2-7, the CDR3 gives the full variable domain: KAGVTQTPRYLIKTRGQQVTLSCSPISGHRSVSWYQQTPGQGLQFLFEYFSETQRNKGNFPGRFSGRQFSNSRSEMNVSTLELGDSALYLCASSLGTSGRAAGSYEQYFGPGTRLTVT.

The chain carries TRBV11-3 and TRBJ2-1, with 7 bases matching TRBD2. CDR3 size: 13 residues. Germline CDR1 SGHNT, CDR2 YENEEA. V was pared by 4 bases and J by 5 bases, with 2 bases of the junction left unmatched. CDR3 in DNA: TGTGCCAGCAGCTCGGGACTAAACAATGAGCAGTTCTTC. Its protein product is CASSSGLNNEQFF.

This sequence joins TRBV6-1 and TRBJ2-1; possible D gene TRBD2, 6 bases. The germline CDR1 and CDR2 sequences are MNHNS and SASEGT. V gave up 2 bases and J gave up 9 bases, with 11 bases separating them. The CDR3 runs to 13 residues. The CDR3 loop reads CASSESASVEQFF. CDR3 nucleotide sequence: TGTGCCAGCAGTGAATCAGCTAGCGTTGAGCAGTTCTTC.

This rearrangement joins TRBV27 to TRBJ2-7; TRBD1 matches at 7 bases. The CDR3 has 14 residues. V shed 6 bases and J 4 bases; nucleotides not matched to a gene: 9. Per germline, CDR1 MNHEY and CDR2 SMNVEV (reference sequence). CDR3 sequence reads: CASRSGQALYEQYF. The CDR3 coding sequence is TGTGCCAGCAGGAGCGGACAGGCACTTTACGAGCAGTACTTC.

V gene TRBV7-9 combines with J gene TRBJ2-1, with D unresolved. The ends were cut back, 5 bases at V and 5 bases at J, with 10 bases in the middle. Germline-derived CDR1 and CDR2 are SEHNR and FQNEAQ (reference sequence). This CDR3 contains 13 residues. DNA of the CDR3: TGTGCCAGCAGCCCGCCTCAAGACAATGAGCAGTTCTTC. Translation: CASSPPQDNEQFF.

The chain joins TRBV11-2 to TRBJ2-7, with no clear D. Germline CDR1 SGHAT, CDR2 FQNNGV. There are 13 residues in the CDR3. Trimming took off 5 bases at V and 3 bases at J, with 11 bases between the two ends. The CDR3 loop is CASSPNHGYEQYF. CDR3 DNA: TGTGCCAGCAGCCCCAACCACGGCTACGAGCAGTACTTC. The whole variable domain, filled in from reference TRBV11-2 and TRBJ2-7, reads EAGVAQSPRYKIIEKRQSVAFWCNPISGHATLYWYQQILGQGPKLLIQFQNNGVVDDSQLPKDRFSAERLKGVDSTLKIQPAKLEDSAVYLCASSPNHGYEQYFGPGTRLTVT.

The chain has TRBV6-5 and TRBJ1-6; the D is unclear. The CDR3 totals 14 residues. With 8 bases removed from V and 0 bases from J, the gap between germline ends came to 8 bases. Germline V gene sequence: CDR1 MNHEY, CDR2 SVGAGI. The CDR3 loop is CASSAFSYNSPLHF. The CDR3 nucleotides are TGTGCCAGCTCAGCGTTCTCCTATAATTCACCCCTCCACTTT.

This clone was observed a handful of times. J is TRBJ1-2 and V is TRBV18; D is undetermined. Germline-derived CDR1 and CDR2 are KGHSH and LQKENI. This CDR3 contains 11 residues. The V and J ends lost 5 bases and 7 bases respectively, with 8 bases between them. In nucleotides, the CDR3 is TGTGCCAGCTCAATAAGCGTTGGCTACACCTTC. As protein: CASSISVGYTF.

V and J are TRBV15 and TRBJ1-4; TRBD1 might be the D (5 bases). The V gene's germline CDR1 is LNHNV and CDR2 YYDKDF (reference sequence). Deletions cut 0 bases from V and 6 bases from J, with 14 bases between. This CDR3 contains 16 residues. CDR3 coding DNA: TGTGCCACCAGCAGAGATCCCAACGGAGGGGATGAAAAACTGTTTTTT. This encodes CATSRDPNGGDEKLFF.

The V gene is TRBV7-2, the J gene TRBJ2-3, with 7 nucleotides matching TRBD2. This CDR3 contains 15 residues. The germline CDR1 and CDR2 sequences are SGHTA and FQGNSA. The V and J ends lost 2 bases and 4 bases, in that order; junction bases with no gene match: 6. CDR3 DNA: TGTGCCAGCAGCTTATGGGGGGAGGGACCAGATACGCAGTATTTT. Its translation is CASSLWGEGPDTQYF.